This T cell receptor beta chain was sequenced for a study of blood T cell repertoires in COVID-19. At the level of the study: Samples came from the United States, Italy and Spain, spanning acute and convalescent COVID-19. PBMCs, B-cell-depleted T cells, or T cells provided the cDNA or gDNA that made up the material.

As originally analysed: Estimates of nucleated cell counts were drawn from the amplification of reference gene primers. Sequenced by immunoSEQ multiplex PCR; TCRdb stores in-frame clones only, minus some. V and J calls and clone size come straight from that table; D and trimming were deduced from the DNA. The sample lists 200,000 to 250,000 clones, 84% seen once, with around 3.1% in the top ten. The CDR3 extends over 13 amino acids. Germline values: CDR1 SGHRS, CDR2 YFSETQ. V lost 6 bases to trimming and J lost 1 base, with 10 bases between them. V usage is TRBV5-1 and J usage is TRBJ1-1, with a possible D match to TRBD1 (5 bases). The TCR sequence derives from a woman between 25 and 40 years old who had recovered from COVID-19. The sequencing sample was made of peripheral blood. The CDR3 here is CASTAGENTEAFF. The CDR3 nucleotides read TGCGCCAGCACCGCGGGGGAGAACACTGAAGCTTTCTTT.